One T cell receptor beta chain is described in this entry. The junction shows a germline mismatch at one end, possibly a read error. Per germline, CDR1 PRHDT and CDR2 FYEKMQ (reference sequence). The CDR3 is made up of 14 amino acids. These data belong to a study of blood T cell repertoires in COVID-19. Study as a whole: Material from acute and convalescent COVID-19 was sourced from the United States, Italy and Spain.

Sequenced by immunoSEQ multiplex PCR; TCRdb stores in-frame clones only, minus some. Of a few hundred thousand clones listed, roughly 80% were seen once; the top ten hold 3.4%. The source is a woman aged 18-30 years with acute or convalescent COVID-19. Sequenced sample: peripheral blood. This sequence joins TRBV13 and TRBJ2-5; 9 bases map to TRBD1. In DNA, the CDR3 is TGTGCCAGCAGCTCTGGACAGGGGCAAGAGGCCCAGTACTTC. It encodes CASSSGQGQEAQYF. The full variable domain, completed using reference TRBV13 and TRBJ2-5, is AAGVIQSPRHLIKEKRETATLKCYPIPRHDTVYWYQQGPGQDPQFLISFYEKMQSDKGSIPDRFSAQQFSDYHSELNMSSLELGDSALYFCASSSGQGQEAQYFGPGTRLLVL.